This TCR beta chain was found in a study of T cell responses to AZD1222 COVID-19 vaccine. Background on the study: Investigators merged groups given second doses at roughly 4 or roughly 12 weeks. Study-level points and caveats: Spike as a whole was targeted by vaccine-associated CD4 TCRs, dominant at 160-218 and 743-854. Following two doses of AZD1222, Spike-specific TCR breadth and depth rose. Unmutated variant regions are reportedly targeted by nearly half of spike-specific TCRs.

Worth noting for this clone: Its antigen is unknown.

Profiled with immunoSEQ multiplex PCR; TCRdb holds only in-frame clones, not every one. The data show about 110,000 clones, 88% seen once. Germline V gene sequence: CDR1 MGHRA, CDR2 YSYEKL. The CDR3 has 14 amino acids. With 3 bases clipped from V and 4 bases from J, the junction kept 1 base outside the gene matches. Specimen: peripheral blood, collected on day 0 of AZD1222 vaccination. This sequence joins TRBV4-1 and TRBJ1-5; 9 nucleotides line up with TRBD1. This receptor was taken from an adult in good health. The DNA of the CDR3 is TGCGCCAGCAGCCACGGGACAGGGAATCAGCCCCAGCATTTT. This codes for CASSHGTGNQPQHF.